Following are 7 T cell receptor beta chains from one sample sequenced in a study of cytomegalovirus exposure and HLA in healthy donors. Use of 60 Vbeta and 13 Jbeta primers characterized the PCR. This table comes from immunoSEQ multiplex PCR, and its TCRdb copy is limited to in-frame clones, with some not included. The table shows a few hundred thousand clones, with approximately 80% occurring only once. Specimen: PBMCs. These receptors were taken from a man aged 25 to 40 in good health and CMV-seronegative.

The chain carries TRBV9 and TRBJ1-3, with TRBD1 matching over 9 bases. CDR3 size: 15 residues. The germline V gene has CDR1 SGDLS and CDR2 YYNGEE. The ends lost 4 bases at V and 7 bases at J; junction bases unmatched: 9. CDR3 region: CASSSPDRGENTIYF. The CDR3 DNA reads TGTGCCAGCAGCTCACCCGACAGGGGGGAGAACACCATATATTTT.

This chain uses TRBV27 with TRBJ2-5; TRBD1 might be the D (6 bases). The J call may be mistaken, given a closer DNA end match to TRBJ2-7. Per germline, CDR1 MNHEY and CDR2 SMNVEV (reference sequence). This CDR3 is built from 14 residues. CDR3 sequence (DNA): TGTGCCAGCTCCCGACAGGCATCCTCCTACGAGCAGTACTTC. It translates to CASSRQASSYEQYF.

The chain links TRBV9 to TRBJ2-3; D may be TRBD1 (6 bases). CDR1 and CDR2 from the germline V gene are SGDLS and YYNGEE. V lost 0 bases to trimming and J lost 2 bases, with 10 bases between them. The CDR3 loop spans 15 amino acids. CDR3 region: CASSVGGTITDTQYF. CDR3 in DNA: TGTGCCAGCAGCGTAGGAGGGACAATCACAGATACGCAGTATTTT.

This chain links TRBV6-5 with TRBJ2-2, with 11 bases identical to TRBD2. CDR3 length: 16 amino acids. Germline V gene lookup returns CDR1 MNHEY and CDR2 SVGAGI. V trimming: 2 bases; J trimming: 6 bases; junction bases outside the gene matches: 5. The DNA of the CDR3 is TGTGCCAGCAGTTACCTTCAGGGACTAGCGGCCGGGGAGCTGTTTTTT. Protein product: CASSYLQGLAAGELFF.

This chain links TRBV10-1 with TRBJ2-7; 12 nucleotides agree with TRBD1. The CDR3 length is 13 residues. Germline lookup yields CDR1 WNHNN and CDR2 SYGVQD (reference sequence). J was trimmed by 6 bases and V by 5 bases; bases with no gene match: 2. CDR3 region: CASSPGQGAEQYF. CDR3 bases: TGCGCCAGCAGTCCGGGACAGGGGGCCGAGCAGTACTTC.

This clone was observed a single time. The chain links TRBV2 to TRBJ2-7; possibly TRBD1 for D (6 bases). The germline V gene has CDR1 SNHLY and CDR2 FYNNEI. Trimming pared 5 bases from V and 3 bases from J, leaving 11 bases between. There are 13 residues in the CDR3. CDR3 sequence reads: CASSPRDNYEQYF. DNA for the CDR3: TGTGCCAGCAGTCCTCGGGACAACTACGAGCAGTACTTC.

There are a few counts of this clone. The chain couples TRBV11-2 to TRBJ2-1, with D tentatively TRBD2 (5 bases). CDR1 and CDR2 from the germline V gene are SGHAT and FQNNGV. The CDR3 spans 14 residues. V lost 5 bases to trimming and J lost 4 bases, with 12 bases between them. In DNA form, the CDR3 reads TGTGCCAGCAGCCCCGCCGGGGTATACAATGAGCAGTTCTTC. As protein: CASSPAGVYNEQFF.